This T cell receptor beta chain was captured in a study of persistence of HIV-infected CD4 T cells. Across the study: Suppressive ART had lasted a median of about 8 years. Findings and caveats of the study: Compared with CD3/CD28-stimulated cells, CMV- and Gag-responding cells showed lower TCRbeta richness. Rare CMV-responding cells carrying HIV-1 proviruses were not analyzed separately for TCR. Antigen-responding cells were enriched for degenerate expanded CDR3beta sequences.

The libraries were made with immunoSEQ version 4 in survey mode. This table comes from immunoSEQ multiplex PCR, and its TCRdb copy is limited to in-frame clones, with some not included. This sample has about 64,000 clones, with 65% to 80% found just once. This clone has just a few counts. As yet, its antigen is unknown. An overlapping HIV-1 Gag peptide pool stimulated these cells at 1 ug/peptide/mL. Sorted nonresponding memory CD4+ T cells were CD40L-negative, CD69-negative, CD45RO-high. This CDR3 has 13 amino acids. Trimming removed 0 bases from V and 2 bases from J, with 5 bases in between. Per germline, CDR1 SGDLS and CDR2 YYNGEE.

This sample comprised CD4+ T cells sorted from PBMCs after roughly 18-hour stimulation, obtained from a patient who received antiretroviral therapy. This clonotype was sampled from an adult man with HIV who was CMV-seropositive. The chain recombines TRBV9 with TRBJ1-1; D gene unclear. DNA for the CDR3: TGTGCCAGCAGCGTAGAGGACAACACTGAAGCTTTCTTT. Its protein product is CASSVEDNTEAFF.